The 27 T cell receptor beta chains listed next were all sequenced from one sample in a study of blood T cell repertoires in COVID-19. Assay: immunoSEQ multiplex PCR; the TCRdb copy retains only in-frame clones and omits some. This table has some 260,000 clones, 80% to 90% appearing once. The sequencing sample was made of peripheral blood. Receptors originate from a woman aged 70-85 years with COVID-19, enrolled during active disease.

V usage is TRBV19 and J usage is TRBJ2-6, with TRBD2 as a possible D gene (6 bases). The V and J ends lost 4 bases and 0 bases respectively, with 7 bases between them. Germline V gene data show CDR1 as LNHDA and CDR2 as SQIVND (reference sequence). The CDR3 is made up of 15 amino acids. CDR3 region: CASSRGVSGANVLTF. CDR3 nucleotides: TGTGCCAGTAGTAGGGGGGTCTCTGGGGCCAACGTCCTGACTTTC.

The J gene is TRBJ1-5, the V gene TRBV4-1, with D possibly being TRBD1 (5 bases). Germline V gene lookup returns CDR1 MGHRA and CDR2 YSYEKL. V lost 0 bases and J lost 2, with 8 bases in between. The CDR3 has 15 residues. CDR3 protein: CASSQDTRGNQPQHF. The DNA for the CDR3 is TGCGCCAGCAGCCAAGATACCAGGGGCAATCAGCCCCAGCATTTT.

This clone was seen only once. The V and J genes are TRBV14 and TRBJ1-1; 8 nucleotides align to TRBD1. This CDR3 is built from 14 residues. Germline-derived CDR1 and CDR2 are SGHDN and FVKESK. Trimming took 4 bases from V and 4 from J; bases not matched to a gene: 5. CDR3 coding DNA: TGTGCCAGCAGCCGCATCACAGGGGGCACTGAAGCTTTCTTT. This gives the protein CASSRITGGTEAFF.

This clone was observed a handful of times. The chain carries TRBV7-9 and TRBJ2-7, with 10 bases lining up with TRBD1. Trimming at V came to 3 bases and at J to 3 bases, leaving 8 bases not matched to a gene. Germline CDR1 is SEHNR and CDR2 is FQNEAQ (reference sequence). The CDR3 has 16 residues. The CDR3 spells CASSLAGTGEFYEQYF. The CDR3 nucleotides read TGTGCCAGCAGCTTGGCGGGGACAGGGGAATTCTACGAGCAGTACTTC. Based on the CDR3 plus reference TRBV7-9 and TRBJ2-7, the full variable domain is DTGVSQNPRHKITKRGQNVTFRCDPISEHNRLYWYRQTLGQGPEFLTYFQNEAQLEKSRLLSDRFSAERPKGSFSTLEIQRTEQGDSAMYLCASSLAGTGEFYEQYFGPGTRLTVT.

The chain uses TRBV10-3 and TRBJ1-1; 9 bases line up with TRBD1. With V trimmed by 10 bases and J by 4 bases, 7 bases remained unmatched. Germline CDR1 ENHRY, CDR2 SYGVKD. The CDR3 extends over 13 amino acids. CDR3 DNA sequence: TGTGCCACCGGAGGGACAGGGTTCACTGAAGCTTTCTTT. This gives the protein CATGGTGFTEAFF.

The chain has TRBV6-5 and TRBJ1-4; TRBD1 matches at 7 bases. Trimming at V came to 2 bases and at J to 0 bases, leaving 3 bases not matched to a gene. The CDR3 spans 16 residues. CDR1 is MNHEY and CDR2 is SVGAGI in the germline V gene. This chain's CDR3 is CASSYPGQPTNEKLFF. The CDR3 nucleotides are TGTGCCAGCAGTTACCCGGGACAGCCAACTAATGAAAAACTGTTTTTT.

The J gene is TRBJ1-5, the V gene TRBV18, with TRBD1 matching over 9 bases. Germline loops: CDR1 KGHSH, CDR2 LQKENI. The CDR3 covers 14 residues. The ends lost 5 bases at V and 5 bases at J; junction bases unmatched: 4. The CDR3 DNA follows: TGTGCCAGCTCAGGACAGGGGAAAGATCAGCCCCAGCATTTT. Translated: CASSGQGKDQPQHF.

The chain employs TRBV19 and TRBJ1-4; tentative D call: TRBD1 (5 bases). The length of the CDR3 is 15 residues. CDR1 is LNHDA and CDR2 is SQIVND in the germline V gene (reference sequence). Between the trimmed V and J ends, which lost 6 bases and 0 bases, there was a span of 11 bases. CDR3 nucleotide sequence: TGTGCCAGTAGCCTCGGAGGGGCAACTAATGAAAAACTGTTTTTT. Protein product: CASSLGGATNEKLFF. The full variable domain, with the rest looked up from reference TRBV19 and TRBJ1-4, is DGGITQSPKYLFRKEGQNVTLSCEQNLNHDAMYWYRQDPGQGLRLIYYSQIVNDFQKGDIAEGYSVSREKKESFPLTVTSAQKNPTAFYLCASSLGGATNEKLFFGSGTQLSVL.

This clone was found a few times. The junction and the germline gene differ at one end; a read error may be behind it. This chain connects TRBV6-5 to TRBJ1-6, with D uncertain. There are 13 residues in the CDR3. Germline CDR1 MNHEY, CDR2 SVGAGI. CDR3: CASTASFNSPLHF. The DNA of the CDR3 is TGTGCCAGCACCGCGTCCTTTAATTCACCCCTCCACTTT.

The gene calls are TRBV6-5 and TRBJ1-1, with 8 nucleotides matching TRBD1. The germline V gene encodes CDR1 MNHEY and CDR2 SVGAGI. The CDR3 extends over 15 amino acids. The trim removed 7 bases at V and 3 bases at J, leaving 10 bases unmatched. The CDR3 sequence: CASTRTGQGDTEAFF. CDR3 nucleotide sequence: TGTGCCAGCACCCGGACAGGGCAGGGAGACACTGAAGCTTTCTTT.

The chain employs TRBV24-1 and TRBJ2-2; tentatively, D is TRBD2 (6 bases). The V end was cut by 5 bases, the J end by 0 bases, with 12 bases between. The CDR3 has 16 residues. The germline gives CDR1 KGHDR, CDR2 SFDVKD. The CDR3 spells CATSALARSNTGELFF. Written as DNA, the CDR3 is TGTGCCACCAGTGCGCTAGCGAGATCGAACACCGGGGAGCTGTTTTTT.

V and J are TRBV12-3 or TRBV12-4 and TRBJ2-2; TRBD2 is a possible D gene (5 bases). The CDR3 length is 12 residues. V dropped 6 bases and J dropped 4 bases, with 6 bases sitting between them. CDR3 protein: CASSRGTGELFF. The CDR3 DNA reads as TGTGCCAGCAGCCGGGGCACCGGGGAGCTGTTTTTT.

The table lists this clone with a few counts. The rearrangement links TRBV5-1 to TRBJ1-1; D is ambiguous. Germline V gene data show CDR1 as SGHRS and CDR2 as YFSETQ. The CDR3 is 13 residues long. With 0 bases removed from V and 6 bases from J, the gap between germline ends came to 9 bases. CDR3: CASSLAGRPEAFF. In DNA, the CDR3 is TGCGCCAGCAGCTTGGCGGGTAGGCCTGAAGCTTTCTTT. Looking up the rest from reference TRBV5-1 and TRBJ1-1 gives the full variable domain: KAGVTQTPRYLIKTRGQQVTLSCSPISGHRSVSWYQQTPGQGLQFLFEYFSETQRNKGNFPGRFSGRQFSNSRSEMNVSTLELGDSALYLCASSLAGRPEAFFGQGTRLTVV.

The chain combines TRBV19 with TRBJ2-7, with 9 bases matching TRBD2. Germline V gene data show CDR1 as LNHDA and CDR2 as SQIVND (reference sequence). The CDR3 is made up of 14 amino acids. Trimming removed 2 bases from V and 5 bases from J; junction bases left unmatched: 4. The CDR3 spells CASSIRAGGDEQYF. DNA of the CDR3: TGTGCCAGTAGTATAAGAGCGGGAGGAGACGAGCAGTACTTC. Full variable domain (rest looked up from reference TRBV19 and TRBJ2-7): DGGITQSPKYLFRKEGQNVTLSCEQNLNHDAMYWYRQDPGQGLRLIYYSQIVNDFQKGDIAEGYSVSREKKESFPLTVTSAQKNPTAFYLCASSIRAGGDEQYFGPGTRLTVT.

The V and J genes are TRBV10-1 and TRBJ1-2; D gene uncertain. The germline V gene has CDR1 WNHNN and CDR2 SYGVQD (reference sequence). V lost 0 bases and J lost 4, with 15 bases in between. The CDR3 contains 16 residues. This CDR3 is CASSESGDLASYGYTF. Written as DNA, the CDR3 is TGCGCCAGCAGTGAGTCAGGTGACCTAGCGAGCTATGGCTACACCTTC.

Only a few counts were recorded for this clone. V is TRBV7-2 and J is TRBJ1-1, with TRBD1 matching over 9 bases. V lost 2 bases, J lost 3 bases, and 4 bases stayed unmatched. The CDR3 has 15 amino acids. Looked up from germline, CDR1 is SGHTA and CDR2 is FQGNSA. In DNA form, the CDR3 reads TGTGCCAGCAGCTTAAGACGACAGGGGGACACTGAAGCTTTCTTT. Translating gives CASSLRRQGDTEAFF.

J is TRBJ1-2 and V is TRBV7-3; 7 bases map to TRBD1. Per germline, CDR1 SGHTA and CDR2 FQGTGA. V shed 2 bases, J shed 8 bases, and the junction held 17 bases outside the gene matches. This CDR3 contains 17 residues. CDR3: CASSLPRKRGRVEGYTF. CDR3 DNA sequence: TGTGCCAGCAGCTTACCCCGAAAAAGGGGGCGAGTTGAGGGCTACACCTTC.

This CDR3 reads CALSRSYDNEQFF. In DNA, the CDR3 is TGTGCCCTGAGTCGATCCTACGACAATGAGCAGTTCTTC. The gene calls are TRBV30 and TRBJ2-1; D unresolved. This CDR3 has 13 amino acids. CDR1 and CDR2 from the germline V gene are GTSNPN and SVGIG (reference sequence). Trimming took off 8 bases at V and 5 bases at J, with 16 bases between the two ends.

The gene calls are TRBV6-6 and TRBJ2-7; 7 bases match TRBD1. V dropped 8 bases and J dropped 0; count of bases not matched to a gene: 4. CDR3 length: 13 amino acids. Germline V gives CDR1 MNHNY, CDR2 SVGAGI (reference sequence). CDR3 residues: CASGDSHSYEQYF. For the CDR3, the DNA is TGTGCCAGCGGGGACAGCCACTCCTACGAGCAGTACTTC.

The chain recombines TRBV7-9 with TRBJ2-1; 11 nucleotides match TRBD1. Trimming took 5 bases from V and 5 from J; bases not matched to a gene: 5. Per germline, CDR1 SEHNR and CDR2 FQNEAQ (reference sequence). CDR3 size: 15 residues. CDR3 nucleotides: TGTGCCAGCAGCCGGACAGGGGGCAACGACAATGAGCAGTTCTTC. The encoded protein is CASSRTGGNDNEQFF.

The chain links TRBV3-1 (or the pseudogene TRBV3-2) to TRBJ2-7; 9 bases match TRBD2. Germline values: CDR1 LGHDT, CDR2 YNNKEL (reference sequence). CDR3 length equals 17 residues. With V trimmed by 3 bases and J by 3 bases, 12 bases remained unmatched. CDR3 DNA sequence: TGTGCCAGCAGCCAGGGGACTAGCCATTATGCGGACTACGAGCAGTACTTC. Protein product: CASSQGTSHYADYEQYF.

The V and J genes are TRBV19 and TRBJ2-1; TRBD2 matches 9 bases. Germline-derived CDR1 and CDR2 are LNHDA and SQIVND (reference sequence). V shed 3 bases and J 10 bases; nucleotides not matched to a gene: 16. CDR3 size: 17 residues. This CDR3 is CASSIHPSGAGVREQFF. CDR3 nucleotides: TGTGCCAGTAGTATCCACCCTAGCGGGGCGGGAGTGAGAGAGCAGTTCTTC.

The V call is TRBV10-3, the J call TRBJ1-5, with D maybe TRBD1 (5 bases). Germline values: CDR1 ENHRY, CDR2 SYGVKD. CDR3 length equals 13 residues. The V end lost 7 bases, the J end lost 6 bases, and 13 bases lay between the germline ends. The CDR3 DNA reads as TGTGCCATCACTCCGGGGGTGGGTCAGCCCCAGCATTTT. It encodes CAITPGVGQPQHF.

The chain uses TRBV30 and TRBJ1-1, with D perhaps TRBD1 (6 bases). CDR1 is GTSNPN and CDR2 is SVGIG in the germline V gene (reference sequence). CDR3 length: 15 residues. Trimming stripped 2 bases from V and 0 bases from J, with 13 bases between. The CDR3 sequence is CAWSRTVKMNTEAFF. The CDR3 DNA is TGTGCCTGGAGTAGGACAGTCAAAATGAACACTGAAGCTTTCTTT.

This clone was picked up one time. The V gene is TRBV9, the J gene TRBJ2-5; the match to TRBD2 covers 7 bases. The germline V gene encodes CDR1 SGDLS and CDR2 YYNGEE. The CDR3 runs 15 residues. V lost 0 bases to trimming and J lost 2 bases; unmatched junction nucleotides: 4. CDR3 sequence reads: CASSVGAGTQETQYF. As DNA, the CDR3 is TGTGCCAGCAGCGTAGGAGCGGGAACACAAGAGACCCAGTACTTC.

The rearrangement links TRBV21-1 to TRBJ2-3; the table's D call, TRBD1, was not checked against the DNA. TRBV21-1 is a recognized pseudogene. CDR3 length: 15 amino acids. CDR3 in amino acids: CASSKPCRGADTQYF. In nucleotides, the CDR3 is TGTGCCAGCAGCAAACCGTGCAGGGGGGCAGATACGCAGTATTTT.

The gene calls are TRBV19 and TRBJ1-1, with a weak D call TRBD1 (5 bases). This CDR3 is built from 14 residues. Germline lookup yields CDR1 LNHDA and CDR2 SQIVND (reference sequence). Trimming removed 5 bases from V and 1 base from J, with 11 bases in between. Here the CDR3 DNA reads TGTGCCAGTAGTCCTCAGGGCAGGAACACTGAAGCTTTCTTT. Translated, it gives CASSPQGRNTEAFF.